Each of the 18 T cell receptor beta chains below was sequenced from the same sample in a study of T-cell memory formation after mild COVID-19. Each CDR3 protein gets one entry after TCRdb re-called the 5' RACE reads with MiXCR. The sample consists of over 450,000 distinct CDR3 sequences, around 21% of them appearing once. The sample was PBMCs or a T cell subset sorted from them (not recorded which). The source is an adult woman who had mild COVID-19 (a few samples of this study predate the infection). Cell type and time point are not known.

The genes are TRBV24-1 and TRBJ1-2; 9 bases align to TRBD1. This CDR3 comprises 15 residues. Germline CDR1 KGHDR, CDR2 SFDVKD. V dropped 3 bases and J dropped 7; count of bases not matched to a gene: 8. The CDR3 sequence: CATSDGTGRQFGYTF. CDR3 in DNA: TGTGCCACCAGTGATGGGACAGGGCGGCAATTTGGCTACACCTTC.

The chain has TRBV3-1 and TRBJ1-1, with D perhaps TRBD1 (5 bases). CDR3 length: 13 amino acids. Germline V lookup: CDR1 LGHDT, CDR2 YNNKEL (reference sequence). Trimming took 5 bases from V and 1 from J, leaving 8 bases between them. The CDR3 coding sequence is TGTGCCAGCAGCAACAGGAGGAACACTGAAGCTTTCTTT. Its protein is CASSNRRNTEAFF.

This clonotype was observed a handful of times. The chain combines TRBV9 with TRBJ2-3; 7 nucleotides agree with TRBD1. Looked up from germline, CDR1 is SGDLS and CDR2 is YYNGEE. The CDR3 is 15 amino acids. The J segment lost 6 bases and the V segment lost 1 base, leaving 8 bases of the junction unmatched. Written as DNA, the CDR3 is TGTGCCAGCAGCGTACACCACACAGGGGACGATACGCAGTATTTT. As protein: CASSVHHTGDDTQYF.

This clonotype has a handful of counts. J is TRBJ1-6 and V is TRBV7-9, with unresolved D. CDR1 SEHNR and CDR2 FQNEAQ come from the germline V gene (reference sequence). V lost 5 bases and J 7 bases, leaving 15 bases between the germline ends. CDR3 size: 15 residues. As DNA, the CDR3 is TGTGCCAGCAGCCAGAACATGAGAGGGAATTCACCCCTCCACTTT. Protein product: CASSQNMRGNSPLHF.

This clonotype was observed many times. V and J are TRBV12-3 or TRBV12-4 and TRBJ1-5, with D perhaps TRBD1 (5 bases). The CDR3 spans 13 residues. The V end lost 5 bases, the J end lost 4 bases, and 9 bases lay between the germline ends. The CDR3 region is CASSAQGNQPQHF. The CDR3 DNA is TGTGCCAGCAGTGCCCAGGGTAATCAGCCCCAGCATTTT.

This clonotype was observed a handful of times. The chain has TRBV27 and TRBJ2-3, with TRBD2 identical over 8 bases. Losses at the gene ends were 6 bases for V and 2 bases for J; bases not matched to a gene: 4. The CDR3 contains 14 residues. In germline, CDR1 is MNHEY, CDR2 SMNVEV (reference sequence). The CDR3 nucleotides are TGTGCCAGCAGGCGGGGGGTTACCACAGATACGCAGTATTTT. This gives the protein CASRRGVTTDTQYF.

The chain carries TRBV20-1 and TRBJ2-5, with a tentative D call TRBD2 (5 bases). This CDR3 contains 14 residues. V was pared by 6 bases and J by 1 base, with 15 bases between. The germline V gene encodes CDR1 DFQATT and CDR2 SNEGSKA (reference sequence). For the CDR3, the DNA is TGCAGTGCCGCTGGAGGACTTACCCAAGAGACCCAGTACTTC. Its translation is CSAAGGLTQETQYF.

The V and J genes are TRBV12-3 or TRBV12-4 and TRBJ1-1; 8 bases map to TRBD1. The V and J ends lost 6 bases and 0 bases, in that order; junction bases with no gene match: 6. The length of the CDR3 is 15 residues. CDR3 DNA: TGTGCCAGCAGCCCCCTGGGACAGGTGAACACTGAAGCTTTCTTT. Protein: CASSPLGQVNTEAFF.

A few counts support this clonotype. The chain links TRBV5-1 to TRBJ1-5, with no clear D. The CDR3 runs to 17 residues. Germline loops: CDR1 SGHRS, CDR2 YFSETQ. V shed 3 bases and J shed 0 bases, with 16 bases lying between them. The DNA for the CDR3 is TGCGCCAGCAGCTGCTATTTCAGCCCTTATAGCAATCAGCCCCAGCATTTT. Translated, it gives CASSCYFSPYSNQPQHF.

CDR3 loop: CASSPPDTYKNIQYF. The CDR3 DNA is TGTGCCAGCAGCCCCCCGGACACTTACAAAAACATTCAGTACTTC. The chain recombines TRBV7-9 with TRBJ2-4, with D possibly matching TRBD1 (5 bases). Germline CDR1 and CDR2: SEHNR and FQNEAQ (reference sequence). V lost 5 bases and J lost 3, with 14 bases in between. This CDR3 contains 15 residues.

The chain has TRBV6-5 and TRBJ1-5; D is ambiguous. V shed 6 bases and J shed 4 bases, with 10 bases lying between them. Germline V gene lookup returns CDR1 MNHEY and CDR2 SVGAGI. This CDR3 has 13 residues. DNA of the CDR3: TGTGCCAGCAGACCCAGGAGAAATCAGCCCCAGCATTTT. This encodes CASRPRRNQPQHF.

The chain recombines TRBV15 with TRBJ1-2, with D possibly matching TRBD1 (6 bases). Trimming removed 5 bases at V and 1 base at J, with 17 bases between. This CDR3 contains 16 residues. Per the germline V gene, CDR1 is LNHNV and CDR2 is YYDKDF (reference sequence). CDR3 sequence reads: CATSRRGTGINYGYTF. In DNA form, the CDR3 reads TGTGCCACCAGCCGAAGGGGAACAGGGATTAACTATGGCTACACCTTC.

V usage is TRBV19 and J usage is TRBJ2-3; D remains ambiguous. The CDR3 runs to 14 residues. Germline loops: CDR1 LNHDA, CDR2 SQIVND (reference sequence). Trimming shortened V by 3 bases and J by 1 base, and 8 bases separated the two germline ends. The CDR3 DNA sequence: TGTGCCAGTAGTATCGGGTGGGGCACAGATACGCAGTATTTT. Amino acids: CASSIGWGTDTQYF. The full variable domain, rest sourced from reference TRBV19 and TRBJ2-3, is DGGITQSPKYLFRKEGQNVTLSCEQNLNHDAMYWYRQDPGQGLRLIYYSQIVNDFQKGDIAEGYSVSREKKESFPLTVTSAQKNPTAFYLCASSIGWGTDTQYFGPGTRLTVL.

This chain joins TRBV5-1 and TRBJ2-1; TRBD1 agrees at 10 bases. J lost 10 bases, V lost 4 bases, and 8 bases had no gene match. Looked up from germline, CDR1 is SGHRS and CDR2 is YFSETQ. The length of the CDR3 is 14 residues. The CDR3 region has the DNA TGCGCCAGCAGCAGGGGGACAGGGGAAGGGGAGCAGTTCTTC. Its protein is CASSRGTGEGEQFF.

The V and J genes are TRBV7-9 and TRBJ1-2; perhaps TRBD1 as D (5 bases). The CDR3 extends over 16 amino acids. Germline CDR1 is SEHNR and CDR2 is FQNEAQ (reference sequence). The ends were cut back, 5 bases at V and 6 bases at J, with 22 bases in the middle. This CDR3 is CASSLPDTEVMNGYTF. The DNA of the CDR3 is TGTGCCAGCAGCCTACCGGACACGGAGGTTATGAATGGCTACACCTTC.

This clonotype was observed a handful of times. The chain links TRBV7-2 to TRBJ2-3, with 9 bases fitting TRBD2. Germline-derived CDR1 and CDR2 are SGHTA and FQGNSA. Trimming at V came to 4 bases and at J to 3 bases, leaving 8 bases not matched to a gene. The CDR3 has 16 residues. CDR3 sequence (DNA): TGTGCCAGCAGCTATCCTAAGGGACTAGCTACAGATACGCAGTATTTT. Amino acids: CASSYPKGLATDTQYF.

This clonotype was detected a few times. The V call is TRBV7-9, the J call TRBJ1-1; 8 bases are a match to TRBD1. The CDR3 has 16 residues. Trimming removed 2 bases from V and 8 bases from J; junction bases left unmatched: 13. The germline gives CDR1 SEHNR, CDR2 FQNEAQ (reference sequence). CDR3 nucleotides: TGTGCCAGCAGCTTAAGCTCCGGACAGGGCGCGGGCGAAGCTTTCTTT. This gives the protein CASSLSSGQGAGEAFF.

The chain uses TRBV14 and TRBJ2-5, with a weak D call TRBD1 (7 bases). CDR3 size: 13 residues. The germline V gene has CDR1 SGHDN and CDR2 FVKESK. V was clipped by 1 base and J by 10 bases, with 13 bases between them. In DNA form, the CDR3 reads TGTGCCAGCAGCCAAGGACAGGGAGGTGGCCAGTACTTC. This translates into CASSQGQGGGQYF.